Here is one T cell receptor (beta chain) with its context. Its antigen is still unknown. Unique molecular identifiers were incorporated during preparation of the TCRbeta library. One entry per CDR3 protein results from TCRdb running MiXCR on the PCR reads. The profile shows fewer than 550,000 distinct CDR3 sequences, around 16% of them singletons. The record originates from a study of T-cell reconstitution after alpha-beta-depleted transplantation in children. General study results and limits: There were reportedly several hundred expanded graft clones from which alpha-beta T cells came about two months after transplant. Elevated TCRbeta diversity at day 60 was traced, in some patients, to surviving recipient T cells and thymic progenitors.

With V trimmed by 2 bases and J by 7 bases, 13 bases remained unmatched. The CDR3 has 17 residues. From germline, CDR1 is KGHSH and CDR2 LQKENI. The V call is TRBV18, the J call TRBJ1-5; 8 bases agree with TRBD1. This sequence originates from a boy younger than two who had a stem cell transplant for Wiskott-Aldrich syndrome, so the T cells may come from the graft donor. The material was PBMCs, mostly from graft donor cells, obtained 360 days after TCRalphabeta/CD19-depleted stem cell transplant. The CDR3: CASSPNQGAFTRQPQHF. For the CDR3, the DNA is TGTGCCAGCTCACCAAACCAGGGGGCATTCACAAGGCAGCCCCAGCATTTT.